The clone carrying this T cell receptor beta chain has a count of ten or more. The antigen is unknown. The sample is drawn from a study of T cell repertoires in cytomegalovirus infection. Points from the study as a whole: Predominance within the ex vivo response was attributable to HLA-C-restricted CMV-specific TCR beta clonotypes. Cumulative public TCR beta family frequency identified CMV carriers with the relevant HLA.

The CDR3 spans 15 residues. Between the trimmed V and J ends, which lost 5 bases and 2 bases, there was a span of 12 bases. Using its own MiXCR run on the reads, TCRdb lists one record per CDR3 protein. The table shows over 300,000 distinct CDR3 sequences, with more than 8% occurring only once. Sequencing input: PBMCs. This receptor was identified in a human donor in good health (CMV status not recorded). Some clones in this sample may be carry-over from other donors' samples. This chain links TRBV12-3 or TRBV12-4 with TRBJ2-2; possible D gene TRBD2, 5 bases. CDR3 protein: CASSPSGVNTGELFF. CDR3 DNA sequence: TGTGCCAGCAGTCCCAGCGGCGTCAACACCGGGGAGCTGTTTTTT.